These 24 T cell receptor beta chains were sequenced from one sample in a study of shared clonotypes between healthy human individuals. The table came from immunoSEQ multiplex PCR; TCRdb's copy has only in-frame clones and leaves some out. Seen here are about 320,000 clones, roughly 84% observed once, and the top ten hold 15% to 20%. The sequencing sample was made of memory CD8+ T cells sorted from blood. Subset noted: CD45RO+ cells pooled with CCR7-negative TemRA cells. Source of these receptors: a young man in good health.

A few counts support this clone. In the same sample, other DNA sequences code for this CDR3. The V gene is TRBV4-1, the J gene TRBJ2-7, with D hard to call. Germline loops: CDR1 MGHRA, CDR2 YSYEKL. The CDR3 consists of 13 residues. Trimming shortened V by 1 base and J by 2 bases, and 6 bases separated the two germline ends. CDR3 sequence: CASSQAVTYEQYF. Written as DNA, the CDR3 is TGCGCCAGCAGCCAAGCAGTTACCTACGAGCAGTACTTC.

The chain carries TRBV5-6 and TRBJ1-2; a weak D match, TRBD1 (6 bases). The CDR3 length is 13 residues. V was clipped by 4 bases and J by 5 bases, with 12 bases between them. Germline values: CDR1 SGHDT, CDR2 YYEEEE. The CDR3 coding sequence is TGTGCCAGCAGCCATCCAGGGGTGTATGGCTACACCTTC. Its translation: CASSHPGVYGYTF.

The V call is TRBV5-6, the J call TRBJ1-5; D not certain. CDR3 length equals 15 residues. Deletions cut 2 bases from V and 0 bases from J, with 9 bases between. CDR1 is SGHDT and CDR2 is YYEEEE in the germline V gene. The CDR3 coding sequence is TGTGCCAGCAGCTTCCGGTCCAATAGCAATCAGCCCCAGCATTTT. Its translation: CASSFRSNSNQPQHF. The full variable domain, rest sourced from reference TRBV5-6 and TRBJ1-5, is DAGVTQSPTHLIKTRGQQVTLRCSPKSGHDTVSWYQQALGQGPQFIFQYYEEEERQRGNFPDRFSGHQFPNYSSELNVNALLLGDSALYLCASSFRSNSNQPQHFGDGTRLSIL.

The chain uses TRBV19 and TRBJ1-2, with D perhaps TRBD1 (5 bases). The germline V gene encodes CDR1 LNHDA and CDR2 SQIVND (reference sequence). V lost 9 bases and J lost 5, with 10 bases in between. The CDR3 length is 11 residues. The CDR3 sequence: CASRVEYGYTF. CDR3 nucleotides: TGTGCCAGCAGGGTAGAGTATGGCTACACCTTC.

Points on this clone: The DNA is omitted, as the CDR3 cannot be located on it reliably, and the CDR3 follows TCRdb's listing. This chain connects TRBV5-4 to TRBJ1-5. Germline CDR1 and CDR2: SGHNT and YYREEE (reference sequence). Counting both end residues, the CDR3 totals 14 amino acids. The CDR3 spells CASRPVAFFGVGHF.

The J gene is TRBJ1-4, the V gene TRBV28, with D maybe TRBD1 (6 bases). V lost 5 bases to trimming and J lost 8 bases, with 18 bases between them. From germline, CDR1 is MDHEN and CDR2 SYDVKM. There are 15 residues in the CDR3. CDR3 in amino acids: CASSLGTGFSEKLFF. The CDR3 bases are TGTGCCAGCAGTCTCGGTACAGGGTTTAGCGAAAAACTGTTTTTT.

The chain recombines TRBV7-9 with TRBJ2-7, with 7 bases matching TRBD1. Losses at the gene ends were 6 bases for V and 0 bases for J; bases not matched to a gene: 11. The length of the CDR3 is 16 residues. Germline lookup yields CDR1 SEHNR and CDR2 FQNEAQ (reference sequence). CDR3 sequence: CASSPTGAVDSYEQYF. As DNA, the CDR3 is TGTGCCAGCAGTCCAACAGGGGCTGTCGACTCCTACGAGCAGTACTTC.

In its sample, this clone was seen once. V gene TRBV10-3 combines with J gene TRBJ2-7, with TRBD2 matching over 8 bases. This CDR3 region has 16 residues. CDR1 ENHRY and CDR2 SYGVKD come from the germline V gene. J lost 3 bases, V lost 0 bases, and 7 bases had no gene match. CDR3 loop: CAISESSGLGVYEQYF. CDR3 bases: TGTGCCATCAGTGAGTCGTCGGGACTAGGGGTCTACGAGCAGTACTTC.

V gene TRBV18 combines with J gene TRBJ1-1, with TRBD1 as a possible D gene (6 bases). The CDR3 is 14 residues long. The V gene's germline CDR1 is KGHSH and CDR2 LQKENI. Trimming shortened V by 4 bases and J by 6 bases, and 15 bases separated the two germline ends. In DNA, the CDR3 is TGTGCCAGCTCACTTTTCGACCGGGGGCCTGAAGCTTTCTTT. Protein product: CASSLFDRGPEAFF.

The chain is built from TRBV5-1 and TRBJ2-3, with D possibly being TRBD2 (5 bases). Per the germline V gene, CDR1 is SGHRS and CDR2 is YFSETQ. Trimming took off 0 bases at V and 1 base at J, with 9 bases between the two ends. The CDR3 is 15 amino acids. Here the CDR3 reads CASSLDGVGTDTQYF. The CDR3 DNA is TGCGCCAGCAGCTTGGACGGGGTGGGCACAGATACGCAGTATTTT. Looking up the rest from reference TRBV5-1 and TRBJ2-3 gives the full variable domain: KAGVTQTPRYLIKTRGQQVTLSCSPISGHRSVSWYQQTPGQGLQFLFEYFSETQRNKGNFPGRFSGRQFSNSRSEMNVSTLELGDSALYLCASSLDGVGTDTQYFGPGTRLTVL.

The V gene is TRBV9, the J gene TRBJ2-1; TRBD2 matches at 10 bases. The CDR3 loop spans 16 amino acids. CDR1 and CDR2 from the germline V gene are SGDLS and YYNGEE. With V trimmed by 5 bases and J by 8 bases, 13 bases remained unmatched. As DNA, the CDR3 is TGTGCCAGCAGGCTCTCTAGCGGGAGCGCACGGTATGAGCAGTTCTTC. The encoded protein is CASRLSSGSARYEQFF.

The CDR3 here is CASSQGSGGVFYEQYF. CDR3 DNA: TGTGCCAGCAGCCAAGGTTCAGGGGGCGTATTCTACGAGCAGTACTTC. The rearrangement links TRBV14 to TRBJ2-7, with 8 positions matching TRBD1. J lost 3 bases, V lost 1 base, and 8 bases had no gene match. The CDR3 is 16 residues long. From germline, CDR1 is SGHDN and CDR2 FVKESK.

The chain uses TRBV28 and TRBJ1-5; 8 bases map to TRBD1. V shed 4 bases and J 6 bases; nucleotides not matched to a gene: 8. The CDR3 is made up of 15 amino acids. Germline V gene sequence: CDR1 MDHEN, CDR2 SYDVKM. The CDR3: CASSSDRVVSQPQHF. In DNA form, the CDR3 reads TGTGCCAGCAGTTCGGACAGGGTGGTAAGTCAGCCCCAGCATTTT. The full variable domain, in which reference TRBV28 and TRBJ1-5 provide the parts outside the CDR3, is DVKVTQSSRYLVKRTGEKVFLECVQDMDHENMFWYRQDPGLGLRLIYFSYDVKMKEKGDIPEGYSVSREKKERFSLILESASTNQTSMYLCASSSDRVVSQPQHFGDGTRLSIL.

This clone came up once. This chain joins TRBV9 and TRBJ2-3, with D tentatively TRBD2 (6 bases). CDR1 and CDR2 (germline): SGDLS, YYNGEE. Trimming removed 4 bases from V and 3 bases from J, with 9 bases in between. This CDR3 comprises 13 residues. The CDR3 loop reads CASSRRATDTQYF. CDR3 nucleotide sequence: TGTGCCAGCAGCCGGAGGGCGACAGATACGCAGTATTTT.

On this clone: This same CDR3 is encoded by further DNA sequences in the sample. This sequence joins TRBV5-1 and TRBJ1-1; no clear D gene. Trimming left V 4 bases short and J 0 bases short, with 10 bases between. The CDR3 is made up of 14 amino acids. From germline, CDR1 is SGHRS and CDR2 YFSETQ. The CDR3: CASSRTGVNTEAFF. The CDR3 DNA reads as TGCGCCAGCAGCAGGACGGGTGTGAACACTGAAGCTTTCTTT.

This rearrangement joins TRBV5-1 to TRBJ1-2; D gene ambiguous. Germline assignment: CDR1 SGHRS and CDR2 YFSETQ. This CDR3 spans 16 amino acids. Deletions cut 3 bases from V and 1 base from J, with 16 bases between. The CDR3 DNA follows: TGCGCCAGCAGCTGGCGAGTGGATGGGAGTAACTATGGCTACACCTTC. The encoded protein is CASSWRVDGSNYGYTF.

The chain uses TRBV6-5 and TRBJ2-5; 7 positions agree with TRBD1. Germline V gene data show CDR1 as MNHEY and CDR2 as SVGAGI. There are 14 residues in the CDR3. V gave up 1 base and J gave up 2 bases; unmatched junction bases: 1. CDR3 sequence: CASSYLGQQETQYF. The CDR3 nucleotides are TGTGCCAGCAGTTACTTGGGACAGCAAGAGACCCAGTACTTC.

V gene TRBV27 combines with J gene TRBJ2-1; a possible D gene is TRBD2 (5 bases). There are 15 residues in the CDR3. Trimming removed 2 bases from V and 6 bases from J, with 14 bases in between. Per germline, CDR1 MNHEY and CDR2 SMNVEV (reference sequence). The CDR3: CASSLDQTAGNEQFF. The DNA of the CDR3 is TGTGCCAGCAGTTTAGACCAGACCGCGGGCAATGAGCAGTTCTTC.

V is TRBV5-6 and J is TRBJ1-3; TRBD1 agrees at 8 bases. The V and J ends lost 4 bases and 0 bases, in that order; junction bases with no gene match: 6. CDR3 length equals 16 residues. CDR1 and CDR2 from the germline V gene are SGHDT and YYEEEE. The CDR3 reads CASSPTTGASGNTIYF. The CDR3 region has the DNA TGTGCCAGCAGCCCGACGACAGGGGCCTCTGGAAACACCATATATTTT.

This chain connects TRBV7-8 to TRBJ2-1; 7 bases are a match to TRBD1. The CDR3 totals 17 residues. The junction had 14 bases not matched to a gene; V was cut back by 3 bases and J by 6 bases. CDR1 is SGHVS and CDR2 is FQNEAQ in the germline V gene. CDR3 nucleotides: TGTGCCAGCAGCTTCCTAGGGTGGGGACAGTTCGCCAATGAGCAGTTCTTC. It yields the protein CASSFLGWGQFANEQFF.

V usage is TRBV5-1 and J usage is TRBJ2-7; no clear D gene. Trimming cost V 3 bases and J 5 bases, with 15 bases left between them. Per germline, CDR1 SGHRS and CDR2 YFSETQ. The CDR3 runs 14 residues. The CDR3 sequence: CASSSQTMRHEQYF. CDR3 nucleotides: TGCGCCAGCAGCTCCCAGACGATGAGGCACGAGCAGTACTTC.

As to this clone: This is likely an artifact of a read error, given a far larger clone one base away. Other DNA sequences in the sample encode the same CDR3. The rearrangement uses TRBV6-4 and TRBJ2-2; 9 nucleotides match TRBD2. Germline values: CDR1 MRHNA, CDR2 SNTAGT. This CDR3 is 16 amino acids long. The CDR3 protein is CASRETGGGASGELFF. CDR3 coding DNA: TGTGCCAGCCGTGAGACTGGCGGGGGGGCCTCCGGGGAGCTGTTTTTT.

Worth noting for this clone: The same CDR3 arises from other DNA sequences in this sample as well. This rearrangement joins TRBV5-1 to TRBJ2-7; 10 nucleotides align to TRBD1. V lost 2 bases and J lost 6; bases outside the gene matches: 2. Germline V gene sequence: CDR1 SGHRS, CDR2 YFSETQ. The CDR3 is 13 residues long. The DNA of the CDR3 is TGCGCCAGCAGCTTTGGACAGGGGGGCGAGCAGTACTTC. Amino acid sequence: CASSFGQGGEQYF.

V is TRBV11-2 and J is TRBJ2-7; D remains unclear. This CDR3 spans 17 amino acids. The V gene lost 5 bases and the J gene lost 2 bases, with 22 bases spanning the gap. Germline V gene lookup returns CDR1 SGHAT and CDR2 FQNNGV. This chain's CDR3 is CASSAKGSAYPTYEQYF. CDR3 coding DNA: TGTGCCAGCAGCGCAAAGGGCTCTGCGTACCCTACCTACGAGCAGTACTTC.